One and the same sample provided the 29 T cell receptor beta chains below, sequenced in a study of cytomegalovirus exposure and HLA in healthy donors. The primer mix had 60 Vbeta and 13 Jbeta primers. The method was immunoSEQ multiplex PCR; TCRdb's version includes in-frame clones alone and lacks a portion of them. The repertoire has 150,000 to 200,000 clones, 65% to 90% of them found once; the top ten carry just under 2%. Sequencing used PBMCs. These receptors all stem from a woman younger than 35 in good health and CMV-seronegative.

The genes are TRBV9 and TRBJ2-3, with 9 bases matching TRBD2. Germline-derived CDR1 and CDR2 are SGDLS and YYNGEE. The J segment lost 2 bases and the V segment lost 0 bases, leaving 4 bases of the junction unmatched. The CDR3 covers 16 residues. The CDR3 DNA reads TGTGCCAGCAGCGTAGTAGCGGGGGACTTCACAGATACGCAGTATTTT. Amino acids: CASSVVAGDFTDTQYF.

The chain employs TRBV6-1 and TRBJ1-3, with D unclear. The germline V gene encodes CDR1 MNHNS and CDR2 SASEGT. This CDR3 is built from 16 residues. V lost 0 bases and J 0 bases, leaving 9 bases between the germline ends. CDR3 amino acids: CASSEAFRISGNTIYF. The DNA for the CDR3 is TGTGCCAGCAGTGAAGCGTTCAGGATCTCTGGAAACACCATATATTTT.

This clone is medium-sized (0.01 to 0.1%). V usage is TRBV6-6 and J usage is TRBJ1-1, with D perhaps matching TRBD1 (5 bases). The CDR3 extends over 13 amino acids. CDR1 is MNHNY, CDR2 SVGAGI, per germline (reference sequence). V dropped 8 bases and J dropped 1 base, with 11 bases sitting between them. The CDR3: CASAQTGNTEAFF. CDR3 coding DNA: TGTGCCAGCGCCCAAACAGGGAACACTGAAGCTTTCTTT.

J is TRBJ1-2 and V is TRBV28; TRBD1 matches 11 bases. The CDR3 sequence is 15 residues long. V shed 5 bases, J shed 3 bases, and the junction held 5 bases outside the gene matches. CDR1 is MDHEN and CDR2 is SYDVKM in the germline V gene. The DNA of the CDR3 is TGTGCCAGCAGTAGGCCGGGACAGGGGGACTATGGCTACACCTTC. Its translation: CASSRPGQGDYGYTF.

The genes are TRBV5-1 and TRBJ2-7; 8 bases align to TRBD1. CDR1 and CDR2 (germline): SGHRS, YFSETQ. The V gene end was trimmed by 0 bases and the J gene end by 1 base; junction bases not matched to a gene: 6. This CDR3 comprises 16 residues. The CDR3 reads CASSLAGGAISYEQYF. The CDR3 nucleotides are TGCGCCAGCAGCTTGGCAGGGGGCGCGATTTCCTACGAGCAGTACTTC. Drawing the rest from reference TRBV5-1 and TRBJ2-7, the complete variable domain is KAGVTQTPRYLIKTRGQQVTLSCSPISGHRSVSWYQQTPGQGLQFLFEYFSETQRNKGNFPGRFSGRQFSNSRSEMNVSTLELGDSALYLCASSLAGGAISYEQYFGPGTRLTVT.

The chain carries TRBV5-8 and TRBJ2-1, with D maybe TRBD2 (5 bases). The V end lost 1 base, the J end lost 3 bases, and 11 bases lay between the germline ends. Germline assignment: CDR1 SGHTS and CDR2 YDEGEE. The CDR3 totals 15 residues. The CDR3 here is CASSLRGGLYNEQFF. CDR3 DNA sequence: TGTGCCAGCAGCTTGCGGGGTGGGCTCTACAATGAGCAGTTCTTC.

The V call is TRBV7-6, the J call TRBJ2-3; TRBD2 is a possible D gene (5 bases). In germline, CDR1 is SGHVS, CDR2 FNYEAQ. This CDR3 spans 16 amino acids. V gave up 1 base and J gave up 5 bases, with 16 bases separating them. CDR3 nucleotides: TGTGCCAGCAGCTTAGGAATCTTGGGGAGTCTAGATACGCAGTATTTT. Translating gives CASSLGILGSLDTQYF.

The chain carries TRBV5-1 and TRBJ2-1, with 8 bases aligning to TRBD2. The CDR3 covers 16 residues. CDR1 SGHRS and CDR2 YFSETQ come from the germline V gene. The V segment lost 0 bases and the J segment 8 bases; nucleotides outside the gene matches: 10. CDR3 nucleotides: TGCGCCAGCAGCTTGGCGGGAGGGCCATGGGTCGATGAGCAGTTCTTC. Translation: CASSLAGGPWVDEQFF.

The chain is built from TRBV4-1 and TRBJ2-5; D unresolved. With 0 bases removed from V and 5 bases from J, the gap between germline ends came to 10 bases. Germline V gene sequence: CDR1 MGHRA, CDR2 YSYEKL. This CDR3 is built from 14 residues. The CDR3 sequence is CASSQDPGSETQYF. In DNA form, the CDR3 reads TGCGCCAGCAGCCAAGATCCTGGTAGCGAGACCCAGTACTTC.

The rearrangement uses TRBV6-5 and TRBJ2-7; 11 bases fit TRBD2. Germline CDR1 is MNHEY and CDR2 is SVGAGI. Losses at the gene ends were 2 bases for V and 5 bases for J; bases not matched to a gene: 8. The CDR3 loop spans 16 amino acids. The DNA of the CDR3 is TGTGCCAGCAGTTACGGGGTAGCGGGAGGGCAACACGAGCAGTACTTC. Protein product: CASSYGVAGGQHEQYF.

The chain uses TRBV6-5 and TRBJ1-1; 8 nucleotides match TRBD1. V shed 2 bases, J shed 2 bases, and the junction held 7 bases outside the gene matches. This CDR3 contains 16 residues. Per germline, CDR1 MNHEY and CDR2 SVGAGI. CDR3 in amino acids: CASSYRPGQGNTEAFF. CDR3 sequence (DNA): TGTGCCAGCAGTTACCGACCCGGACAGGGAAACACTGAAGCTTTCTTT.

The CDR3 sequence is CASNDRGRNTIYF. DNA of the CDR3: TGTGCCAGCAATGATCGGGGGAGAAACACCATATATTTT. The V gene is TRBV6-6, the J gene TRBJ1-3; D might be TRBD1 (5 bases). This CDR3 spans 13 amino acids. The V end was cut by 7 bases, the J end by 5 bases, with 12 bases between. Per germline, CDR1 MNHNY and CDR2 SVGAGI (reference sequence).

CDR3 residues: CASSLATAGGPRVEQYF. CDR3 in DNA: TGTGCCAGCAGCTTGGCCACAGCGGGAGGGCCCCGGGTCGAGCAGTACTTC. The chain carries TRBV5-6 and TRBJ2-5, with TRBD2 matching over 10 bases. The better agreement between TRBJ2-7 and the DNA end casts doubt on the J call. CDR3 length: 17 residues. Germline loops: CDR1 SGHDT, CDR2 YYEEEE.

This chain joins TRBV16 and TRBJ2-3; D gene uncertain. V was cut by 1 base and J by 0 bases, with 8 bases left in between. Germline V gene sequence: CDR1 KGHSY, CDR2 FQNENV. This CDR3 is 15 amino acids long. Written as DNA, the CDR3 is TGTGCCAGCAGCCAATATCGGTTTAGCACAGATACGCAGTATTTT. It translates to CASSQYRFSTDTQYF.

This clone has a single count. The chain employs TRBV28 and TRBJ1-5, with a tentative D call TRBD1 (6 bases). CDR1 is MDHEN, CDR2 SYDVKM, per germline. This CDR3 is 14 amino acids long. Trimming cost V 7 bases and J 4 bases, with 14 bases left between them. CDR3 bases: TGTGCCAGCATTGAGACAGGCCGTAATCAGCCCCAGCATTTT. This codes for CASIETGRNQPQHF. The full variable domain, completed using reference TRBV28 and TRBJ1-5, is DVKVTQSSRYLVKRTGEKVFLECVQDMDHENMFWYRQDPGLGLRLIYFSYDVKMKEKGDIPEGYSVSREKKERFSLILESASTNQTSMYLCASIETGRNQPQHFGDGTRLSIL.

The chain has TRBV18 and TRBJ2-1, with 9 bases lining up with TRBD1. Germline-derived CDR1 and CDR2 are KGHSH and LQKENI. V lost 4 bases to trimming and J lost 2 bases; unmatched junction nucleotides: 3. The length of the CDR3 is 15 residues. This chain's CDR3 is CASSLRTGAYNEQFF. The CDR3 DNA reads as TGTGCCAGCTCACTCCGGACAGGGGCCTACAATGAGCAGTTCTTC.

With regard to this clone: Mismatch with germline at one junction end may stem from a read error. This rearrangement joins TRBV28 to TRBJ1-4; TRBD1 is a possible D gene (6 bases). The germline gives CDR1 MDHEN, CDR2 SYDVKM. This CDR3 has 10 amino acids. The CDR3 DNA sequence: TGTGCCAGCAATACACCCTGGGGGCCATTT. Protein sequence: CASNTPWGPF.

The gene calls are TRBV7-9 and TRBJ2-1; TRBD1 agrees at 9 bases. Germline V gene data show CDR1 as SEHNR and CDR2 as FQNEAQ (reference sequence). This CDR3 is 14 amino acids long. Germline trimming cut 3 bases from V and 4 bases from J; bases unmatched to any gene: 1. CDR3 protein: CASSLDRGYNEQFF. As DNA, the CDR3 is TGTGCCAGCAGCTTGGACAGGGGATACAATGAGCAGTTCTTC.

The V gene is TRBV25-1, the J gene TRBJ2-3; a weak D match, TRBD2 (7 bases). This CDR3 is 14 amino acids long. CDR1 and CDR2 (germline): MGHDK, SYGVNS. Trimming removed 4 bases from V and 4 bases from J, with 12 bases in between. The CDR3 here is CASSVGGQADTQYF. The CDR3 coding sequence is TGTGCCAGCAGTGTGGGGGGGCAGGCAGATACGCAGTATTTT.

This chain uses TRBV4-2 with TRBJ1-4; 10 bases are a match to TRBD1. V trimming: 3 bases; J trimming: 8 bases; junction bases outside the gene matches: 6. Germline V gene sequence: CDR1 LGHNA, CDR2 YNFKEQ. The CDR3 totals 15 residues. This CDR3 reads CASSQDRGLREKLFF. As DNA, the CDR3 is TGTGCCAGCAGCCAGGACAGGGGGTTACGGGAAAAACTGTTTTTT.

This chain connects TRBV6-5 to TRBJ1-1; 8 bases line up with TRBD1. In germline, CDR1 is MNHEY, CDR2 SVGAGI. The CDR3 extends over 13 amino acids. The trim removed 5 bases at V and 5 bases at J, leaving 4 bases unmatched. This CDR3 is CASSDRGSTEAFF. The CDR3 DNA follows: TGTGCCAGCAGTGACAGGGGAAGTACTGAAGCTTTCTTT.

The chain employs TRBV5-1 and TRBJ2-5; TRBD2 aligns across 16 bases. Germline trimming cut 4 bases from V and 0 bases from J; bases unmatched to any gene: 3. The V gene's germline CDR1 is SGHRS and CDR2 YFSETQ. The CDR3 loop spans 17 amino acids. The CDR3 bases are TGCGCCAGCAGCCCGGGACTAGCGGGGGGGAACCAAGAGACCCAGTACTTC. Translation gives CASSPGLAGGNQETQYF.

The V call is TRBV28, the J call TRBJ2-7; 10 positions match TRBD1. The germline gives CDR1 MDHEN, CDR2 SYDVKM. The CDR3 spans 16 residues. Unmatched junction bases numbered 12, after V lost 6 bases and J lost 4 bases. The DNA of the CDR3 is TGTGCCAGCAGCTCCCTGCAGGACAGGGGGGCGTACGAGCAGTACTTC. Translation: CASSSLQDRGAYEQYF.

The rearrangement joins TRBV7-9 to TRBJ1-1, with D hard to call. The CDR3 consists of 14 residues. Germline V gene sequence: CDR1 SEHNR, CDR2 FQNEAQ (reference sequence). V was cut by 5 bases and J by 6 bases, with 16 bases left in between. For the CDR3, the DNA is TGTGCCAGCAGCCCCCTTGGAGGAATCCCTGAAGCTTTCTTT. Amino acids: CASSPLGGIPEAFF.

The chain is built from TRBV7-9 and TRBJ1-2, with D maybe TRBD1 (5 bases). V was clipped by 4 bases and J by 3 bases, with 12 bases between them. There are 14 residues in the CDR3. Per germline, CDR1 SEHNR and CDR2 FQNEAQ (reference sequence). The CDR3, as DNA: TGTGCCAGCAGCTCGGAGGGCAGGGACTATGGCTACACCTTC. It yields the protein CASSSEGRDYGYTF.

The chain combines TRBV5-1 with TRBJ2-3, with TRBD2 matching over 12 bases. Trimming at V came to 3 bases and at J to 2 bases, leaving 4 bases not matched to a gene. CDR1 and CDR2 (germline): SGHRS, YFSETQ. The CDR3 loop spans 16 amino acids. The CDR3, as DNA: TGCGCCAGCAGCTCCCTAGCGGGAGGGCCCACAGATACGCAGTATTTT. Translated: CASSSLAGGPTDTQYF.

V and J are TRBV6-6 and TRBJ1-3, with 8 bases that match TRBD1. J gave up 3 bases and V 6 bases, and 4 bases lay outside the gene matches. This CDR3 is 14 amino acids long. The germline CDR1 and CDR2 sequences are MNHNY and SVGAGI (reference sequence). The CDR3 is CASSSDRGGNTIYF. The CDR3 DNA reads TGTGCCAGCAGCTCCGACAGGGGTGGAAACACCATATATTTT.

The J gene is TRBJ1-5, the V gene TRBV7-9; 8 bases are a match to TRBD1. This CDR3 has 14 residues. The V and J ends lost 5 bases and 4 bases, in that order; junction bases with no gene match: 4. Germline values: CDR1 SEHNR, CDR2 FQNEAQ (reference sequence). The CDR3 DNA is TGTGCCAGCAGCGCACAGGGGGGAAATCAGCCCCAGCATTTT. It translates to CASSAQGGNQPQHF.

The chain recombines TRBV5-6 with TRBJ1-2; D uncertain. CDR3 size: 13 residues. In germline, CDR1 is SGHDT, CDR2 YYEEEE. Trimming pared 5 bases from V and 4 bases from J, leaving 12 bases between. CDR3 in amino acids: CASRPPVSYGYTF. In nucleotides, the CDR3 is TGTGCCAGCAGACCGCCCGTCAGCTATGGCTACACCTTC.